The clone carrying this TCR beta chain was detected ten times or more. Amplification targeted TCR beta CDR3 regions from RNA transcripts. The HTBI primer set served for first-round RT-PCR of the TCR CDR3. A single record per CDR3 protein comes from TCRdb applying MiXCR to the multiplex PCR reads. The table includes 500,000 to 750,000 distinct CDR3 sequences, roughly 46% detected once. This sample stems from a study of T cells in Graves' hyperthyroidism and ophthalmopathy. In germline, CDR1 is SEHNR, CDR2 FQNEAQ (reference sequence). This CDR3 region has 14 residues. V trimming: 5 bases; J trimming: 4 bases; junction bases outside the gene matches: 7.

The source is a woman younger than 30 with Graves' hyperthyroidism. The rearrangement links TRBV7-9 to TRBJ2-7; 8 nucleotides line up with TRBD1. What was sequenced was peripheral blood or thyroid tissue (not recorded which). CDR3 bases: TGTGCCAGCAGCGCGGCCGACAGGGGTTACGAGCAGTACTTC. This sequence encodes CASSAADRGYEQYF.